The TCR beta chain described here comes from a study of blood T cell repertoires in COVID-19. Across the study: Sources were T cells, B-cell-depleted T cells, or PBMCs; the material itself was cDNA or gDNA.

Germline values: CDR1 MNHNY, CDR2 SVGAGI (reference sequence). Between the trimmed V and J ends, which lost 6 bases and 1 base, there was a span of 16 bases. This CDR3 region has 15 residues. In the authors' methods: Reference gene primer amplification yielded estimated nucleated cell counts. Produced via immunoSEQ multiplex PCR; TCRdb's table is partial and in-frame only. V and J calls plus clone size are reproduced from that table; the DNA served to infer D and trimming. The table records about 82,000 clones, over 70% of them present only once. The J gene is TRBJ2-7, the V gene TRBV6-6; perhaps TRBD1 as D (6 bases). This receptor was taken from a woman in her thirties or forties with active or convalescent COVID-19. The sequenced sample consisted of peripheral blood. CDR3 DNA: TGTGCCAGCAGAAGGACAGCCACCATATCCTACGAGCAGTACTTC. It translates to CASRRTATISYEQYF.